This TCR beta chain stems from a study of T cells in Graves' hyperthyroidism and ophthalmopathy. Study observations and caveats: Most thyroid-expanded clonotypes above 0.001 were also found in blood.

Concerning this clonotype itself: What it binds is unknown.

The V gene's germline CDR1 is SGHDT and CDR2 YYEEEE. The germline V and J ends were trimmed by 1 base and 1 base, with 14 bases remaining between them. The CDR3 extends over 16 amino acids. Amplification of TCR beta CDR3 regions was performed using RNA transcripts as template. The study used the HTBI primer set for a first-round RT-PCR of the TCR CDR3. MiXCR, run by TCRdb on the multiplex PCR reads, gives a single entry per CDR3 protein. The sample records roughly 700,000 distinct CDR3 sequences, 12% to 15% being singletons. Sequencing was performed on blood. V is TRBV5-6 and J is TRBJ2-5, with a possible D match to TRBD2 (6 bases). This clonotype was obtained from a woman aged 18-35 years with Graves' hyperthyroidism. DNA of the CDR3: TGTGCCAGCAGCTTGCCGGGGAGGTACATCCAAGAGACCCAGTACTTC. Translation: CASSLPGRYIQETQYF.